This record concerns one T cell receptor (beta chain) sequence. Its antigen remains unknown. Using immunoSEQ multiplex PCR, the repertoire was profiled, and TCRdb retains in-frame clones only, with some absent. Here the sample spans about 11,000 clones, over 55% being singletons. This sample is drawn from a study of somatic mutations in cytotoxic T cells in rheumatoid arthritis. Trimming took off 1 base at V and 6 bases at J, with 27 bases between the two ends. The CDR3 contains 19 residues. From germline, CDR1 is SGHVS and CDR2 FNYEAQ. Points from the study as a whole: Within 8 of 65 patients, the single biggest CD8+ clone made up more than 20% of CD8+ cells. Adjustment for multiple comparisons was not applied to the slight TRBV07 underrepresentation observed in rheumatoid arthritis patients.

This TCR derives from an adult with rheumatoid arthritis. The genes are TRBV7-6 and TRBJ1-1; D call uncertain. The specimen sequenced was CD8+ T cells sorted from blood. CDR3 region: CASSLGGSDTYLGTAEAFF. In DNA, the CDR3 is TGTGCCAGCAGCTTAGGAGGTAGTGACACATACCTGGGAACCGCTGAAGCTTTCTTT.